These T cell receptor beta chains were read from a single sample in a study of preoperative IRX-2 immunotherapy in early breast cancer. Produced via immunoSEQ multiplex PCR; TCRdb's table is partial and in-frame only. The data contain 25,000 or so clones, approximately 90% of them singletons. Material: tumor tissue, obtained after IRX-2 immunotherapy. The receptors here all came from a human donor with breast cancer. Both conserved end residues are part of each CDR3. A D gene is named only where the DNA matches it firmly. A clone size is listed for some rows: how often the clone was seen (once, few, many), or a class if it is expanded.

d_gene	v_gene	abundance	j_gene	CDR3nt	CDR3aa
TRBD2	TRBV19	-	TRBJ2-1	TGTGCCAGTAGGGCGGTAGCGGGGGCCAATGAGCAGTTCTTC	CASRAVAGANEQFF
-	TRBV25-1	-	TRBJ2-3	TGTGCCAGCAGTACCACAGGAACAGATACGCAGTATTTT	CASSTTGTDTQYF
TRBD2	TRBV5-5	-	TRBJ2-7	TGTGCCAGCAAACTAGCGGGAGGACCCACCTACGAGCAGTACTTC	CASKLAGGPTYEQYF
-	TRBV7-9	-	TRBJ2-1	TGTGCCAGCAGCCTTCCGGGACGCGAGCAGTTCTTC	CASSLPGREQFF
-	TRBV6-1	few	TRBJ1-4	TGTGCCACCTGCCTGACAGCGGCTAATGAAAAACTGTTTTTT	CATCLTAANEKLFF
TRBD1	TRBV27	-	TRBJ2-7	TGTGCCACCAAAGCCGGGACAGGGGTCTACGAGCAGTACTTC	CATKAGTGVYEQYF
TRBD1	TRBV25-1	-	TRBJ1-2	TGTGCCAGCAGTGAATCACGGACAGGGGTCAGTGGCTACACCTTC	CASSESRTGVSGYTF
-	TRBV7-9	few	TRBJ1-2	TGTGCCAGCAGCTCGACGACAGGAAAGGATGGCTACACCTTC	CASSSTTGKDGYTF
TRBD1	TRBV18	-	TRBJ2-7	TGTGCCAGCTCAGGACAGGGGAGCTCCTACGAGCAGTACTTC	CASSGQGSSYEQYF
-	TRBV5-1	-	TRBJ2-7	TGCGCCAGCAGCCTCGGGGGCCTACTAATCTACGAGCAGTACTTC	CASSLGGLLIYEQYF
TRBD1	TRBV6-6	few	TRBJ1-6	TGTGCCAGCAGCGCCTCCGGGACAGTAGATTCACCCCTCCACTTT	CASSASGTVDSPLHF
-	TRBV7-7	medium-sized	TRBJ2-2	TGTGCCAGCAGCTTCTCGATGAACACCGGGGAGCTGTTTTTT	CASSFSMNTGELFF
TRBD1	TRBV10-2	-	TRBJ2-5	TGCGCCAGCAGACCGGGACAGCAAGAGACCCAGTACTTC	CASRPGQQETQYF
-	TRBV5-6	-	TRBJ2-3	TGTGCCAGCAGCTTGTTGACCGGTACTAGCACAGATACGCAGTATTTT	CASSLLTGTSTDTQYF
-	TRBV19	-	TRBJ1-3	TGTGCCAGTAGTATCGAATCCTCAGGGCGCGGAAACACCATATATTTT	CASSIESSGRGNTIYF
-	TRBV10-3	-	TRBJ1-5	TGTGCCATCTCGCGGGCCCCAGAACAGCCCCAGCATTTT	CAISRAPEQPQHF
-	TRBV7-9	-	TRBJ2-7	TGTGCCAGCCAGCGGGTCAGGGACTACGAGCAGTACTTC	CASQRVRDYEQYF
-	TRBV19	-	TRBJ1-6	TGTGCCAGTTCTGACAGGACTAATTCACCCCTCCACTTT	CASSDRTNSPLHF
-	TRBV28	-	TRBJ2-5	TGTGCCAGCAGTCCCACACCAGGAAGGGCAGAGACCCAGTACTTC	CASSPTPGRAETQYF
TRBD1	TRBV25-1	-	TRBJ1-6	TGTGCCAGCCGAATGACAGGGGGCGGGTCACCCCTCCACTTT	CASRMTGGGSPLHF
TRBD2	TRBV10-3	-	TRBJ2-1	TGTGCCATCAGTGAGGGGACTAGCGGGAGATATTTGTTCTATGAGCAGTTCTTC	CAISEGTSGRYLFYEQFF
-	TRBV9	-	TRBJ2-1	TGTGCCAGCAGCGCGGAGGGGGTTCGGCGCAATGAGCAGTTCTTC	CASSAEGVRRNEQFF
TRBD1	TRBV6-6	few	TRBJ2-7	TGTGCCAGCAGTTACGGGACAGGGGGCTACGAGCAGTACTTC	CASSYGTGGYEQYF
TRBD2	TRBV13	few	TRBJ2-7	TGCGCCAGCAGCCAAGAGAACCGGGGGGCCTACGAGCAGTACTTC	CASSQENRGAYEQYF
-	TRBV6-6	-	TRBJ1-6	TGTGCCAGCAGTTACGTCCAGAGCTCCTATAATTCACCCCTCCACTTT	CASSYVQSSYNSPLHF
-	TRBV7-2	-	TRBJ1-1	TGTGCCAGCAGCCTACAGTTGAACACTGAAGCTTTCTTT	CASSLQLNTEAFF
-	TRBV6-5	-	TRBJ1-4	TGTGCCAGCAGTTACTCGGGGCAGGGGATTGAAAAACTGTTTTTT	CASSYSGQGIEKLFF
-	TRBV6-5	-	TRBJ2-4	TGTGCCAGCAGTTCGAGGGGGAACATTCAGTACTTC	CASSSRGNIQYF
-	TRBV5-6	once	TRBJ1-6	TGTGCCAGCAGCTTTCGGGCGGAAGGTCATTCACCCCTCCACTTT	CASSFRAEGHSPLHF
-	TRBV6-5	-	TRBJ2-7	TGTGCCAGCCGGGGGGCTAGCGCCAGCTACGAGCAGTACTTC	CASRGASASYEQYF
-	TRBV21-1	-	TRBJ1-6	TGTGCCAGCAGTGAAGTTGTAGCTACACATCATAATTCACCCCTCCACTTT	CASSEVVATHHNSPLHF
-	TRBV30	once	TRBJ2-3	TGTGCCTGGAGCCGGGGGCGGGATACGCAGTATTTT	CAWSRGRDTQYF
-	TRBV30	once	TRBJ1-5	TGTGCCTGGAGTGCGGCCTCCTCTAGCAATCAGCCCCAGCATTTT	CAWSAASSSNQPQHF
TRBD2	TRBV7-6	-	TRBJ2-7	TGTGCCAGCAGCTTAGGACGTAGCGGGAGGGCCGGGGAGCAGTACTTC	CASSLGRSGRAGEQYF
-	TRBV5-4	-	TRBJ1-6	TGTGCCAGCAGCTTGGGGGGTATTAATTCACCCCTCCACTTT	CASSLGGINSPLHF
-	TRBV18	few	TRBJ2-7	TGTGCCAGCTCATTTTTCCCCCGGAGGAGCTACGAGCAGTACTTC	CASSFFPRRSYEQYF
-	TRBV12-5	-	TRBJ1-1	TGTGCTAGTGGTTTGGTACTCGGGAGGAACACTGAAGCTTTCTTT	CASGLVLGRNTEAFF
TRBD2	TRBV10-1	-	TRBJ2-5	TGCGCCAGCAGTGGACCGATAGCGGGGGCCCGAGGGGGTGGCGAGACCCAGTACTTC	CASSGPIAGARGGGETQYF
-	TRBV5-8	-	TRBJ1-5	TGTGCCAGCAGCGGACGGCACCCCCAGCCCCAGCATTTT	CASSGRHPQPQHF
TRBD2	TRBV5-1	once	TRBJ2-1	TGCGCCAGCAGCCGGATAGGGTCGGGGGGGCCCCATGAGCAGTTCTTC	CASSRIGSGGPHEQFF
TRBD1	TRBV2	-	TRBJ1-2	TGTGCCAGCAGACGACAGGGTAACTATGGCTACACCTTC	CASRRQGNYGYTF
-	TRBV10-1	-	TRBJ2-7	TGCGCCAGCAGTGAGTTAGGGAGCTCCTACGAGCAGTACTTC	CASSELGSSYEQYF
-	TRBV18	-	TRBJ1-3	TGTGCCAGCTCACCACCTTCAGTTGGAAACACCATATATTTT	CASSPPSVGNTIYF
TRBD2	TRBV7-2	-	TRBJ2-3	TGTGCCAGCAGCCCACGTGGTAGCGGGGGGGCGAGCACAGATACGCAGTATTTT	CASSPRGSGGASTDTQYF
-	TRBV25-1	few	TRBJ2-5	TGTGCCAGCAGTTCCGGGCCGAGTTATGAGACCCAGTACTTC	CASSSGPSYETQYF
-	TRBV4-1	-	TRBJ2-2	TGCGCCAGCAGCCAAGAGGGGCACACCGGGGAGCTGTTTTTT	CASSQEGHTGELFF
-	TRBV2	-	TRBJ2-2	TGTGCCAGCAGGGGTCTGGGCACCGGGGAGCTGTTTTTT	CASRGLGTGELFF
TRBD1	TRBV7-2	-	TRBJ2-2	TGTGCCAGCAGCTTGTCAGGGGGTAAAGTCGGGGAGCTGTTTTTT	CASSLSGGKVGELFF
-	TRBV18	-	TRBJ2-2	TGTGCCAGCTCACCACCAACAGGGTCTGAGGGGGAGCTGTTTTTT	CASSPPTGSEGELFF
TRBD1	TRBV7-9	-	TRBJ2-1	TGTGCCAGCGGGGACAGGGGGCTCAATGAGCAGTTCTTC	CASGDRGLNEQFF
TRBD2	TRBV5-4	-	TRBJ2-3	TGTGCCAGCAGCTTGGTGGGCCTGGGAGCGGGGGGCGGGGCAGATACGCAGTATTTT	CASSLVGLGAGGGADTQYF
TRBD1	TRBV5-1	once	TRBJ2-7	TGCGCCAGCAGCTTGGGGACAGGTCAGGAGCAGTACTTC	CASSLGTGQEQYF
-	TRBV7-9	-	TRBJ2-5	TGTGCCAGCAGCCCCCGCGGGCCAGAGACCCAGTACTTC	CASSPRGPETQYF
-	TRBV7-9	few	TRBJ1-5	TGTGCCAGCAGCGCCCCGAATCAGCCCCAGCATTTT	CASSAPNQPQHF
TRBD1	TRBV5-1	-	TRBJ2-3	TGCGCCAGCAGCTCCCGGACAGGCAGCACAGATACGCAGTATTTT	CASSSRTGSTDTQYF
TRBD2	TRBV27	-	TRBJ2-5	TGTGCCAGCAGTTTAAGTATGGGGACTAGCGGGGGAGGAGAGACCCAGTACTTC	CASSLSMGTSGGGETQYF
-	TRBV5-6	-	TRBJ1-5	TGTGCCAGCAGCCGTGGGGCAGCTATGTATAGCAATCAGCCCCAGCATTTT	CASSRGAAMYSNQPQHF